The rows below give T cell receptor beta chains drawn from one sample of a study of T cells in Graves' hyperthyroidism and ophthalmopathy. TCRdb analysed the multiplex PCR reads with MiXCR anew, one entry per CDR3 protein. The table shows hundreds of thousands of distinct CDR3 sequences, with roughly 14% occurring only once. The sample consisted of blood. The receptors shown here come from a woman aged 40 to 50 with Graves' ophthalmopathy. CDR3s include the opening cysteine and the closing phenylalanine or tryptophan. Fields, in order: clone size, V gene, J gene, D gene, CDR3 protein, CDR3 DNA. The D gene is left open where the match is weak. Rows may omit the clone size; those that give it use once, few, many or a size class.

many,TRBV6-2/TRBV6-3,TRBJ1-1,NA,CASSYLQVSNTEAFF,TGTGCCAGCAGTTACCTACAGGTATCGAACACTGAAGCTTTCTTT
many,TRBV6-1,TRBJ1-2,NA,CASSPRGTYGYTF,TGTGCCAGCAGTCCCAGGGGAACCTATGGCTACACCTTC
many,TRBV6-5,TRBJ1-3,NA,CASSYGGSSGNTIYF,TGTGCCAGCAGTTATGGGGGCAGCTCTGGAAACACCATATATTTT
few,TRBV10-3,TRBJ2-2,TRBD1,CAISESQGATGELFF,TGTGCCATCAGTGAGTCACAGGGGGCCACCGGGGAGCTGTTTTTT
many,TRBV30,TRBJ1-5,NA,CAWSRQGSQPQHF,TGTGCCTGGAGCCGGCAGGGTAGTCAGCCCCAGCATTTT
NA,TRBV20-1,TRBJ2-1,NA,CSARMDSSYNEQFF,TGCAGTGCTAGAATGGATAGCTCCTACAATGAGCAGTTCTTC
many,TRBV19,TRBJ2-2,TRBD2,CASTGLKGLVSPGELFF,TGTGCCAGTACAGGATTAAAAGGACTAGTTTCACCCGGGGAGCTGTTTTTT
many,TRBV19,TRBJ2-5,TRBD2,CASSTSGSRKTQYF,TGTGCCAGTAGTACTAGCGGGAGCAGGAAGACCCAGTACTTC
NA,TRBV6-2/TRBV6-3,TRBJ2-7,TRBD1,CASSAGQGAISYEQYF,TGTGCCAGCAGCGCGGGACAGGGCGCAATCAGCTACGAGCAGTACTTC
many,TRBV6-1,TRBJ2-7,TRBD2,CASSPTSGRSYEQYF,TGTGCCAGCAGTCCGACTAGCGGGCGCTCCTACGAGCAGTACTTC
few,TRBV6-1,TRBJ2-7,NA,CASSHQGGKYEQYF,TGTGCCAGCAGTCATCAGGGGGGGAAATACGAGCAGTACTTC
many,TRBV14,TRBJ2-5,TRBD2,CASSQASGLNSGSRQETQYF,TGTGCCAGCAGCCAAGCTAGCGGCCTTAACTCCGGGTCGAGGCAAGAGACCCAGTACTTC
NA,TRBV19,TRBJ1-3,NA,CASSIWGNSRNTIYF,TGTGCCAGTAGTATTTGGGGTAACTCCAGAAACACCATATATTTT
few,TRBV6-1,TRBJ1-2,NA,CASRVDYGYTF,TGTGCCAGCAGGGTTGATTATGGCTACACCTTC
many,TRBV3-1,TRBJ2-5,NA,CASSHTEETQYF,TGTGCCAGCAGCCACACCGAAGAGACCCAGTACTTC
many,TRBV2,TRBJ1-2,NA,CASSETPFTRYGYTF,TGTGCCAGCAGCGAAACCCCATTTACGAGATATGGCTACACCTTC
many,TRBV28,TRBJ2-3,NA,CASSTPGSREDTQYF,TGTGCCAGCAGCACCCCGGGATCTAGGGAAGATACGCAGTATTTT
NA,TRBV18,TRBJ1-1,NA,CASSPTVPSTNTEAFF,TGTGCCAGCTCACCAACAGTCCCCTCGACCAACACTGAAGCTTTCTTT
NA,TRBV11-2,TRBJ1-1,NA,CASSLVRVGWETEAFF,TGTGCCAGCAGCTTAGTTAGGGTCGGTTGGGAAACTGAAGCTTTCTTT
few,TRBV6-2/TRBV6-3,TRBJ2-3,TRBD2,CASSYTDLPRTSGLSDTQYF,TGTGCCAGCAGTTACACCGACCTTCCAAGGACTAGCGGTTTATCAGATACGCAGTATTTT
few,TRBV7-9,TRBJ1-5,TRBD1,CASSNGQGGNQPQHF,TGTGCCAGCAGCAACGGACAGGGTGGCAATCAGCCCCAGCATTTT
many,TRBV2,TRBJ2-7,TRBD1,CASSGTGFYEQYF,TGTGCCAGCAGTGGGACAGGGTTCTACGAGCAGTACTTC
NA,TRBV6-5,TRBJ2-7,NA,CASSYDISYEQYF,TGTGCCAGCAGTTACGACATATCCTACGAGCAGTACTTC
few,TRBV28,TRBJ1-5,NA,CASRSAGKQPQHF,TGTGCCAGCAGGTCCGCAGGGAAACAGCCCCAGCATTTT
many,TRBV6-2/TRBV6-3,TRBJ1-5,NA,CASSTQRGFRQPQHF,TGTGCCAGCAGTACCCAACGAGGGTTCCGTCAGCCCCAGCATTTT
many,TRBV18,TRBJ2-4,NA,CASSPLETVKNIQYF,TGTGCCAGCTCACCACTAGAGACAGTCAAAAACATTCAGTACTTC
few,TRBV28,TRBJ2-3,TRBD2,CASSSGGLAGVGTQYF,TGTGCCAGCAGCTCCGGTGGACTAGCGGGAGTGGGTACGCAGTATTTT
many,TRBV25-1,TRBJ1-2,NA,CASSGPLNYGYTF,TGTGCCAGCAGTGGACCCTTGAACTATGGCTACACCTTC
many,TRBV7-8,TRBJ2-5,NA,CASSGNNQETQYF,TGTGCCAGCAGCGGTAATAACCAAGAGACCCAGTACTTC
few,TRBV10-3,TRBJ2-6,NA,CAISEKGLTGLAGANVLTF,TGTGCCATCAGTGAGAAAGGGTTGACAGGCTTGGCTGGGGCCAACGTCCTGACTTTC
few,TRBV10-3,TRBJ2-5,NA,CATAQAQETQYF,TGTGCCACCGCCCAGGCTCAAGAGACCCAGTACTTC
few,TRBV4-1,TRBJ2-7,NA,CASSQGREGYEQYF,TGCGCCAGCAGCCAAGGCAGGGAAGGCTACGAGCAGTACTTC
few,TRBV30,TRBJ2-5,NA,CAWTLGQETQYF,TGTGCCTGGACTCTAGGCCAAGAGACCCAGTACTTC
many,TRBV19,TRBJ1-1,NA,CASSIGDHPNTEAFF,TGTGCCAGTAGTATCGGGGACCACCCGAACACTGAAGCTTTCTTT
many,TRBV7-9,TRBJ2-5,NA,CASSPEGRGETQYF,TGTGCCAGCAGCCCTGAGGGCAGGGGCGAGACCCAGTACTTC
few,TRBV19,TRBJ1-5,NA,CASNPGRFNQPQHF,TGTGCCAGTAACCCGGGCAGGTTCAATCAGCCCCAGCATTTT
many,TRBV9,TRBJ2-7,NA,CASSESEGREQYF,TGTGCCAGCAGCGAATCAGAGGGGCGCGAGCAGTACTTC
few,TRBV20-1,TRBJ1-2,NA,CSARDLAPPERF,TGCAGTGCTAGAGATCTCGCCCCACCTGAACGATTC
many,TRBV7-9,TRBJ2-7,NA,CASSTGPVGYEQYF,TGTGCCAGCAGCACGGGACCGGTGGGCTACGAGCAGTACTTC
NA,TRBV20-1,TRBJ2-5,NA,CSAKRAPRETQYF,TGCAGTGCAAAAAGGGCACCTCGGGAGACCCAGTACTTC
NA,TRBV12-3/TRBV12-4,TRBJ2-3,TRBD2,CASSLKASGMTDTQYF,TGTGCCAGCAGTTTAAAGGCTAGCGGGATGACAGATACGCAGTATTTT
many,TRBV6-1,TRBJ1-1,NA,CASSEGAGVNTEAFF,TGTGCCAGCAGTGAAGGGGCGGGGGTGAACACTGAAGCTTTCTTT
few,TRBV5-1,TRBJ2-5,TRBD1,CASSTGGGGETQYF,TGCGCCAGCAGTACAGGGGGCGGTGGAGAGACCCAGTACTTC